This T cell receptor beta chain is drawn from a study of T cells in Graves' hyperthyroidism and ophthalmopathy. Trimming took 0 bases from V and 5 from J, leaving 13 bases between them. CDR3 length: 16 residues. Germline CDR1 LGHDT, CDR2 YNNKEL (reference sequence). TCR beta CDR3 regions were amplified from RNA transcripts. During a first-round RT-PCR of the TCR CDR3, the HTBI primer set was used. TCRdb reprocessed the multiplex PCR reads with MiXCR, giving one entry per CDR3 protein. Here the sample spans some 770,000 distinct CDR3 sequences, 16% being singletons. Sequenced material: blood. The V call is TRBV3-1, the J call TRBJ2-2; TRBD2 might be the D (6 bases). This clonotype was sampled from a young man with Graves' hyperthyroidism. The CDR3 DNA reads as TGTGCCAGCAGCCAAGATCCGTGGAGGGTAACCGGGGAGCTGTTTTTT. Protein sequence: CASSQDPWRVTGELFF.